Sequencing of this TCR beta chain was carried out in a study of cytomegalovirus exposure and HLA in healthy donors. General study results and limits: According to a later analysis, most TCR beta chains associated with CMV appeared HLA-restricted.

Amplification used 60 Vbeta primers and 13 Jbeta primers. Profiled with immunoSEQ multiplex PCR; TCRdb holds only in-frame clones, not every one. The table has 120,000 to 150,000 clones, roughly three quarters seen once. Germline CDR1 is SGDLS and CDR2 is YYNGEE. V shed 3 bases, J shed 4 bases, and the junction held 9 bases outside the gene matches. The CDR3 covers 16 residues. Details on this clone: Its antigen remains unidentified.

This sequence originates from a young man in good health and CMV-seronegative. Sequencing was done on a sample of PBMCs. The chain couples TRBV9 to TRBJ1-4; TRBD1 matches 7 bases. CDR3 amino acids: CASSGGSGGFNEKLFF. CDR3 DNA: TGTGCCAGCAGCGGGGGCTCAGGGGGGTTTAATGAAAAACTGTTTTTT.